One sample yielded the 4 T cell receptor beta chains listed below, sequenced in a study of technical replicates of blood from a few donors. This table comes from immunoSEQ multiplex PCR, and its TCRdb copy is limited to in-frame clones, with some not included. The sample lists nearly 80,000 clones; approximately 93% were seen once. Sequencing was carried out using T cells isolated from PBMCs. The source is a human donor in good health.

V gene TRBV5-4 combines with J gene TRBJ2-7; 7 bases fit TRBD2. V shed 0 bases, J shed 2 bases, and the junction held 11 bases outside the gene matches. The CDR3 has 17 residues. In germline, CDR1 is SGHNT, CDR2 YYREEE (reference sequence). The CDR3 DNA reads as TGTGCCAGCAGCTTGGGGGTGGCGGGGGACGTTACCTACGAGCAGTACTTC. Its protein is CASSLGVAGDVTYEQYF.

The chain has TRBV30 and TRBJ2-3; 7 nucleotides align to TRBD2. V lost 5 bases to trimming and J lost 0 bases; unmatched junction nucleotides: 2. Per germline, CDR1 GTSNPN and CDR2 SVGIG (reference sequence). This CDR3 is 13 amino acids long. CDR3 nucleotide sequence: TGTGCCTGGCTAGCGGACAGCACAGATACGCAGTATTTT. Translated: CAWLADSTDTQYF.

The CDR3 sequence: CASSYNRESQPQHF. In DNA form, the CDR3 reads TGCGCCAGCAGTTATAACAGGGAGAGTCAGCCCCAGCATTTT. This chain joins TRBV4-1 and TRBJ1-5; the D gene is possibly TRBD1 (6 bases). Trimming took off 6 bases at V and 6 bases at J, with 15 bases between the two ends. Germline V gene lookup returns CDR1 MGHRA and CDR2 YSYEKL. This CDR3 has 14 amino acids.

The J gene is TRBJ1-5, the V gene TRBV27, with a tentative D call TRBD1 (5 bases). CDR3 length equals 16 residues. V was pared by 5 bases and J by 0 bases, with 14 bases between. Per the germline V gene, CDR1 is MNHEY and CDR2 is SMNVEV (reference sequence). CDR3 protein: CASSDRQHYSNQPQHF. The DNA of the CDR3 is TGTGCCAGCAGTGATCGACAGCACTATAGCAATCAGCCCCAGCATTTT.